These T cell receptor beta chains were read from a single sample in a study of identifying expanded T cells in peripheral blood. Repertoires were generated with immunoSEQ multiplex PCR, while TCRdb's copy carries only in-frame clones and drops some. The sample has tens of thousands of clones; 85% to 90% are singletons. The sequenced sample was blood. These receptors were obtained from a person between 18 and 75 years old in good health. Each CDR3 is given with its conserved first and last residue. Each record gives: V gene, D gene, J gene, clone size, CDR3 DNA, CDR3 protein. D genes are given only for firm matches. The size of a clone is reported for some rows only, either as once, few or many, or as a class for expanded clones.

v_call: TRBV29-1
d_call: .
j_call: TRBJ2-3
clone_size: .
cdr3_nt: TGCAGCCCCGAACGGGTGCCCCTGGATACGCAGTATTTT
cdr3_aa: CSPERVPLDTQYF

v_call: TRBV5-1
d_call: .
j_call: TRBJ1-1
clone_size: .
cdr3_nt: TGCGCCAGCAGCTTGTATAGTCAGGGTAGGAACACTGAAGCTTTCTTT
cdr3_aa: CASSLYSQGRNTEAFF

v_call: TRBV11-3
d_call: TRBD1
j_call: TRBJ2-3
clone_size: .
cdr3_nt: TGTGCCAGCAGCCCTGGACAGGGGGCGAGCACAGATACGCAGTATTTT
cdr3_aa: CASSPGQGASTDTQYF

v_call: TRBV11-2
d_call: TRBD1
j_call: TRBJ1-4
clone_size: .
cdr3_nt: TGTGCCAGCAGCCAACAACCGGGACAGGGGAAACTGTTTTTT
cdr3_aa: CASSQQPGQGKLFF

v_call: TRBV28
d_call: .
j_call: TRBJ2-5
clone_size: .
cdr3_nt: TGTGCCAGCAGCCTCGGGACCCAGTACTTC
cdr3_aa: CASSLGTQYF

v_call: TRBV5-6
d_call: .
j_call: TRBJ2-3
clone_size: .
cdr3_nt: TGTGCCAGCACCTGGGAGCCGACTGGGGATACGCAGTATTTT
cdr3_aa: CASTWEPTGDTQYF

v_call: TRBV25-1
d_call: .
j_call: TRBJ1-4
clone_size: .
cdr3_nt: TGTGCCAGCAGCCGACATTCGTCTAATGAAAAACTGTTTTTT
cdr3_aa: CASSRHSSNEKLFF

v_call: TRBV10-3
d_call: TRBD1
j_call: TRBJ1-2
clone_size: .
cdr3_nt: TGTGCCATCAGTGAGTCAAGGACAGGGCCCCATGGCTACACCTTC
cdr3_aa: CAISESRTGPHGYTF

v_call: TRBV5-3
d_call: .
j_call: TRBJ1-1
clone_size: .
cdr3_nt: TGTGCCAGAAGCTTGACATCAGGGCGTCCCTTCGTCGAAGCTTTCTTT
cdr3_aa: CARSLTSGRPFVEAFF

v_call: TRBV15
d_call: .
j_call: TRBJ2-5
clone_size: .
cdr3_nt: TGTGCCACCAGCAGTTCCTATCCCGGGAAAATGGAGACCCAGTACTTC
cdr3_aa: CATSSSYPGKMETQYF

v_call: TRBV4-2
d_call: TRBD2
j_call: TRBJ2-3
clone_size: .
cdr3_nt: TGTGCCAGCAGCCACGGAGCGGGGGCCACAGATACGCAGTATTTT
cdr3_aa: CASSHGAGATDTQYF

v_call: TRBV15
d_call: TRBD1
j_call: TRBJ2-7
clone_size: .
cdr3_nt: TGTGCCACCAGCAGCAACCTCGGACAGGGGTCCTTCGGGGAGCAGTACTTC
cdr3_aa: CATSSNLGQGSFGEQYF

v_call: TRBV7-9
d_call: .
j_call: TRBJ1-6
clone_size: .
cdr3_nt: TGTGCCAGCAGTCCACCCGGGAGTAATTCACCCCTCCACTTT
cdr3_aa: CASSPPGSNSPLHF

v_call: TRBV5-1
d_call: .
j_call: TRBJ1-1
clone_size: .
cdr3_nt: TGCGCCAGCAGCTTCGGGGATACAGTGAACACTGAAGCTTTCTTT
cdr3_aa: CASSFGDTVNTEAFF

v_call: TRBV19
d_call: .
j_call: TRBJ1-5
clone_size: .
cdr3_nt: TGTGCCAGTAGCCCACAGAGTTATAGCAATCAGCCCCAGCATTTT
cdr3_aa: CASSPQSYSNQPQHF

v_call: TRBV11-2
d_call: .
j_call: TRBJ2-1
clone_size: .
cdr3_nt: TGTGCCAGCGGCTCCCGGTCGTTCTTC
cdr3_aa: CASGSRSFF

v_call: TRBV27
d_call: TRBD2
j_call: TRBJ2-7
clone_size: .
cdr3_nt: TGTGCCAGCAGTTTATCCGGAGGACTAGGGTCCTACGAGCAGTACTTC
cdr3_aa: CASSLSGGLGSYEQYF

v_call: TRBV6-6
d_call: .
j_call: TRBJ2-3
clone_size: few
cdr3_nt: TGTGCCAGCAGTTACGGGGGGGCCACAGATACGCAGTATTTT
cdr3_aa: CASSYGGATDTQYF

v_call: TRBV5-6
d_call: TRBD1
j_call: TRBJ1-2
clone_size: .
cdr3_nt: TGTGCCAGCAGCTCTCCCCACGGGCAGGGGGGGGACTATGGCTACACCTTC
cdr3_aa: CASSSPHGQGGDYGYTF

v_call: TRBV10-3
d_call: .
j_call: TRBJ2-7
clone_size: once
cdr3_nt: TGTGCCATCAGTGAGCTTGGGGATCGAGAGCAGTACTTC
cdr3_aa: CAISELGDREQYF

v_call: TRBV21-1
d_call: .
j_call: TRBJ1-1
clone_size: .
cdr3_nt: TGTGCCAGCAGCGTGCGGGACCTTAAGACTGAAGCTTTCTTT
cdr3_aa: CASSVRDLKTEAFF